This entry features one T cell receptor (beta chain) sequence. Its antigen is not known. These data are taken from a study of T cell responses to AZD1222 COVID-19 vaccine. Study-wide points: Reportedly, nearly half of unique spike TCRs recognized epitopes outside B.1.351/B.1.1.7 mutations.

This CDR3 contains 17 residues. Data came from immunoSEQ multiplex PCR; TCRdb stores just in-frame clones and leaves some out. The data contain about 79,000 clones, 80% of them seen just once; the ten biggest clones take up about 20%. Sequencing was performed on peripheral blood, taken on day 0 of AZD1222 vaccination. This chain connects TRBV21-1 to TRBJ2-1; TRBD2, the table's D call, lacks a check against the DNA. TRBV21-1 represents a pseudogene. The receptor comes from an adult in good health. This CDR3 is CASSKASTSGKANEQFF. The DNA of the CDR3 is TGTGCCAGCAGCAAAGCTTCGACTAGCGGGAAAGCAAATGAGCAGTTCTTC.